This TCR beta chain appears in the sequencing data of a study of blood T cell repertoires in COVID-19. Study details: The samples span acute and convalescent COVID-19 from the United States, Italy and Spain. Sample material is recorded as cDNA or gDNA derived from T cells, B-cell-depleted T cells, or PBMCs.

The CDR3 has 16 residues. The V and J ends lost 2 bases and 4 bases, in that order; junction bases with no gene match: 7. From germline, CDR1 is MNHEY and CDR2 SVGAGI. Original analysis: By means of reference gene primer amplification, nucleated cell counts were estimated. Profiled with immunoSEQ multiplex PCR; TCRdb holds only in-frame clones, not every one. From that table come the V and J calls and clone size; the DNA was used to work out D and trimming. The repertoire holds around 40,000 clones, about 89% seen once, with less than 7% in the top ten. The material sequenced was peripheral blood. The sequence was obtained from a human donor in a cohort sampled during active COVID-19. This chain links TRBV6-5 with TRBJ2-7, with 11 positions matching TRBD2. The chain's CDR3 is CASSYGTSGYAYEQYF. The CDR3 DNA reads TGTGCCAGCAGTTACGGGACTAGCGGCTACGCATACGAGCAGTACTTC.